The T cell receptor beta chain described here comes from a study of long-term antiretroviral therapy in people with HIV. Study outcomes and limitations: Comparison with controls showed narrower CDR3 length ranges in HIV repertoires. With ART, diversity went up but was still lower than in transplant donor controls. Clones with expansion before ART led the repertoire at all time points.

An immunoSEQ assay, version v3.0, was performed at survey level. The repertoire was sequenced with immunoSEQ multiplex PCR; TCRdb's copy has only in-frame clones and lacks some. The sample carries 15,000 to 20,000 clones, just over 75% recorded once. This clone has just a few counts. Its target is not known. Germline assignment: CDR1 SSHAT and CDR2 FNYEAQ (reference sequence). Trimming took off 2 bases at V and 1 base at J, with 11 bases between the two ends. There are 15 residues in the CDR3. This TCR was sampled from a woman aged 50 to 65 with HIV. This material consisted of unsorted PBMCs, taken 0.5 years before starting antiretroviral therapy. The chain employs TRBV7-7 and TRBJ2-5; a weak D match, TRBD2 (6 bases). CDR3 nucleotides: TGTGCCAGCAGCTTATTCCAGGGACTCCAAGAGACCCAGTACTTC. It encodes CASSLFQGLQETQYF.